The sequence of this TCR beta chain was determined in a study of blood T cell repertoires in COVID-19. Study context: The origin of the acute and convalescent COVID-19 samples was the United States, Italy and Spain.

The germline CDR1 and CDR2 sequences are DFQATT and SNEGSKA (reference sequence). V shed 3 bases and J shed 2 bases, with 14 bases lying between them. This CDR3 region has 14 residues. How the authors handled the data: How many nucleated cells were present was estimated from reference gene primer amplification. Method: immunoSEQ multiplex PCR; TCRdb's copy keeps in-frame clones and lacks some. V and J calls and clone size are copied from that table; D and trimming were computed from the DNA. The sample comprises roughly 170,000 clones, around 82% of which are singletons, and 15% to 20% rests with the top ten. Individuals drawn from around 24 US areas were roughly 18 to 100 years old. Assignment of participants to cohorts was predicated upon participant-reported clinical history.

The gene calls are TRBV20-1 and TRBJ2-7; D possibly corresponds to TRBD1 (5 bases). Material: PBMCs or T cells enriched from blood (not recorded which). The source of this sequence is a man between 60 and 75 years old who had recovered from COVID-19. CDR3 in amino acids: CSASLSRATYEQYF. The CDR3 DNA reads as TGCAGTGCTAGTTTGTCCAGGGCAACCTACGAGCAGTACTTC.